This TCR beta chain derives from a study of cytomegalovirus exposure and HLA in healthy donors. PCR used 60 Vbeta primers and 13 Jbeta primers. Data came from immunoSEQ multiplex PCR; TCRdb stores just in-frame clones and leaves some out. This repertoire includes tens of thousands of clones. This CDR3 has 11 residues. With 7 bases removed from V and 1 base from J, the gap between germline ends came to 4 bases. Germline CDR1 is SNHLY and CDR2 is FYNNEI. Sequencing input: PBMCs. V and J are TRBV2 and TRBJ1-1, with D unclear. This sequence originates from a woman in her fifties or sixties in good health and CMV-seronegative. The DNA for the CDR3 is TGTGCCAGCACTAAGAACACTGAAGCTTTCTTT. This codes for CASTKNTEAFF. The variable domain in full, completed from reference TRBV2 and TRBJ1-1, reads EPEVTQTPSHQVTQMGQEVILRCVPISNHLYFYWYRQILGQKVEFLVSFYNNEISEKSEIFDDQFSVERPDGSNFTLKIRSTKLEDSAMYFCASTKNTEAFFGQGTRLTVV.